The text below deals with one T cell receptor (beta chain). The antigen remains undetermined. The data derive from a study of cytomegalovirus exposure and HLA in healthy donors. Across the study: A data release that came early held some 79 million unique TCRs from HLA-typed donors.

Germline V gives CDR1 KGHSH, CDR2 LQKENI. This CDR3 is built from 16 residues. Trimming removed 3 bases from V and 5 bases from J; junction bases left unmatched: 5. The PCR was carried out with 60 Vbeta primers and 13 Jbeta primers. Using immunoSEQ multiplex PCR, the repertoire was profiled, and TCRdb retains in-frame clones only, with some absent. The sample lists 200,000 to 250,000 clones; more than 75% were seen once. Study-wide points: Follow-up analysis seemed to connect common viral pathogens with several of the most significant clusters identified.

The chain combines TRBV18 with TRBJ1-5, with 12 bases fitting TRBD1. This receptor was taken from a human donor in good health. The sample was PBMCs. CDR3 loop: CASSPRDRGLDQPQHF. CDR3 coding DNA: TGTGCCAGCTCACCCCGGGACAGGGGGCTGGATCAGCCCCAGCATTTT.